This T cell receptor (beta chain) appears in the sequencing data of a study of T cells in Graves' hyperthyroidism and ophthalmopathy. V was clipped by 3 bases and J by 4 bases, with 10 bases between them. CDR3 size: 13 residues. Germline assignment: CDR1 SGHRS and CDR2 YFSETQ. Amplification of TCR beta CDR3 regions used RNA as the template. TCR CDR3 underwent first-round RT-PCR with the HTBI primer set. MiXCR, applied by TCRdb to the multiplex PCR reads, yields one record per CDR3 protein. The sample has about 200,000 distinct CDR3 sequences; roughly a sixth are singletons. This clonotype was recorded at least ten times.

The rearrangement links TRBV5-1 to TRBJ1-2, with D hard to call. The receptor's source is a woman aged 50 to 60 with Graves' hyperthyroidism. The sample taken for sequencing was blood. In DNA, the CDR3 is TGCGCCAGCAGCTCGGACGGCTCCTATGGCTACACCTTC. It translates to CASSSDGSYGYTF.